Included here is one TCR beta chain sequence, with context. Its antigen is currently unknown. This sample was taken from a study of shared clonotypes between healthy human individuals. TCRdb's copy holds only in-frame clones and misses some; the assay was immunoSEQ multiplex PCR. The table has over a million clones, approximately 80% seen once. The study, taken as a whole, reports: As a rule, naive subsets had a larger estimated richness than memory subsets. Shared across a few donors were 5% to 6% of the naive CD4 clonotypes. Rarefaction revealed incomplete sorted-subset sequencing despite large depth. Limitation of the genetic and exposure-history diversity represented came from the few donors.

The germline V gene encodes CDR1 SGHNT and CDR2 YENEEA. The CDR3 totals 14 residues. With V trimmed by 5 bases and J by 1 base, 4 bases remained unmatched. The sequencing input was memory CD4+ T cells from PBMCs. Subset indicated: CD45RA-negative fraction. This clonotype was obtained from a man between 18 and 35 years old in good health. Some clones in this sample may be carry-over from other donors' samples. The V and J genes are TRBV11-3 and TRBJ2-5, with 7 bases identical to TRBD2. CDR3 DNA sequence: TGTGCCAGCAGCCTGGGCGGGGGCCAAGAGACCCAGTACTTC. Its protein product is CASSLGGGQETQYF.